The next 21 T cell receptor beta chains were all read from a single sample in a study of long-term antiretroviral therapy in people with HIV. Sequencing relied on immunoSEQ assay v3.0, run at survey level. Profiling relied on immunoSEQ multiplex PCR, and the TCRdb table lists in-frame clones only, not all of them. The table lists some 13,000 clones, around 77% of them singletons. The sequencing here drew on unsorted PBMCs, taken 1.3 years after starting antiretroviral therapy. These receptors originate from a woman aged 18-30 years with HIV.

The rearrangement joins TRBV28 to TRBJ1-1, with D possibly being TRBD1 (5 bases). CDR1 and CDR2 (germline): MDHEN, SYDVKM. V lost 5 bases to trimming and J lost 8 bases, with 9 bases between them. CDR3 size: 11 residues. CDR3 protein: CASSTGLEAFF. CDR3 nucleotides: TGTGCCAGCAGTACGGGGCTGGAAGCTTTCTTT.

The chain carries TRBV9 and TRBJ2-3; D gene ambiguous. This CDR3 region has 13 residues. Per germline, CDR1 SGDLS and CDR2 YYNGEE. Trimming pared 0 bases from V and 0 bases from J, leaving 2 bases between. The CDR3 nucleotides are TGTGCCAGCAGCGTAGTTAGCACAGATACGCAGTATTTT. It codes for CASSVVSTDTQYF.

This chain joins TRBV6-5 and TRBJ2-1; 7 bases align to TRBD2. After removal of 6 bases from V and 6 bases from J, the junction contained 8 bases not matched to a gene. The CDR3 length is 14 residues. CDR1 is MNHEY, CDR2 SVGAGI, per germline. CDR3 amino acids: CASRLSGDINEQFF. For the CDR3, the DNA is TGTGCCAGCAGGCTCAGCGGGGATATCAATGAGCAGTTCTTC.

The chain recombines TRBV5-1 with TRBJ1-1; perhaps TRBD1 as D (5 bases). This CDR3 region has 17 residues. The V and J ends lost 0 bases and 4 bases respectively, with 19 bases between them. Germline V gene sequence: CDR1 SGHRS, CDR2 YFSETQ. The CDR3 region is CASSLGWGGDLGTEAFF. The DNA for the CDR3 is TGCGCCAGCAGCTTGGGGTGGGGAGGGGATCTTGGCACTGAAGCTTTCTTT.

The CDR3 bases are TGTGCCAGCAGTGAAGAGGCAGGGGCCAACTATGGCTACACCTTC. Translating gives CASSEEAGANYGYTF. The chain joins TRBV2 to TRBJ1-2; weak D call: TRBD1 (6 bases). Looked up from germline, CDR1 is SNHLY and CDR2 is FYNNEI. Trimming shortened V by 1 base and J by 2 bases, and 11 bases separated the two germline ends. This CDR3 has 15 amino acids. Drawing the rest from reference TRBV2 and TRBJ1-2, the complete variable domain is EPEVTQTPSHQVTQMGQEVILRCVPISNHLYFYWYRQILGQKVEFLVSFYNNEISEKSEIFDDQFSVERPDGSNFTLKIRSTKLEDSAMYFCASSEEAGANYGYTFGSGTRLTVV.

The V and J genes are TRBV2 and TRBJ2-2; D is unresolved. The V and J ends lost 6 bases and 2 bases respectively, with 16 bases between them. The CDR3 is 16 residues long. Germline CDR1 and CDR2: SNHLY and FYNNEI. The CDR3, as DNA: TGTGCCAGCAGGGCGCCTCCGGGTTCCAACACCGGGGAGCTGTTTTTT. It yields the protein CASRAPPGSNTGELFF.

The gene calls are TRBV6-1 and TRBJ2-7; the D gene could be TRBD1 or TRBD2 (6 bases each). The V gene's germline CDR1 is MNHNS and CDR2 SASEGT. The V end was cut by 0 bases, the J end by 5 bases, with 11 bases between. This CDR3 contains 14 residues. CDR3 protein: CASSEAGGTDEQYF. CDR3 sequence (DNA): TGTGCCAGCAGTGAAGCAGGGGGGACGGACGAGCAGTACTTC.

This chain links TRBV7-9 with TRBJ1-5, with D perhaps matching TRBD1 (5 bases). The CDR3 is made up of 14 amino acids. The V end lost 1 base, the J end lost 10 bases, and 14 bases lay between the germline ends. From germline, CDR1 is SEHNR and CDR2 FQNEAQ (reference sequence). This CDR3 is CASSLVGRDHPQHF. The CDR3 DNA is TGTGCCAGCAGCTTAGTGGGCAGGGACCACCCCCAGCATTTT.

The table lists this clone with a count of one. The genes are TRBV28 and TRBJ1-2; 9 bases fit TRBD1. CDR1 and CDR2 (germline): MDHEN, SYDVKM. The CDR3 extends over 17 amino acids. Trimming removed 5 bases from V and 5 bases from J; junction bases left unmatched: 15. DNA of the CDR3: TGTGCCAGCAGTGACCCGGGACAGGGAAGTACAGTGTATGGCTACACCTTC. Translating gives CASSDPGQGSTVYGYTF.

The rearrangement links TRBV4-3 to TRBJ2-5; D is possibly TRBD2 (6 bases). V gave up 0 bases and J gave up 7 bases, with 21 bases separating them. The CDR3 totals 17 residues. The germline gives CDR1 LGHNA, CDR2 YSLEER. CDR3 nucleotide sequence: TGCGCCAGCAGCCAAGATATTGGGACTCCTAGTTTTTGGACCCAGTACTTC. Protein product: CASSQDIGTPSFWTQYF.

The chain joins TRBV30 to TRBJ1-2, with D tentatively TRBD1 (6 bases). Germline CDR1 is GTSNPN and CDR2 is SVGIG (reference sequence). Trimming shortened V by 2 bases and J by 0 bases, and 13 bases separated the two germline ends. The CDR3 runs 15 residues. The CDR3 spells CAWSIQGSSNYGYTF. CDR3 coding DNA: TGTGCCTGGAGTATCCAGGGGTCTTCTAACTATGGCTACACCTTC.

CDR3 protein: CASSVASGGTDTQYF. Here the CDR3 DNA reads TGTGCCAGCAGCGTAGCTAGCGGGGGCACAGATACGCAGTATTTT. The chain employs TRBV9 and TRBJ2-3, with 9 bases that match TRBD2. Trimming removed 0 bases from V and 1 base from J; junction bases left unmatched: 0. The CDR3 extends over 15 amino acids. The germline V gene has CDR1 SGDLS and CDR2 YYNGEE.

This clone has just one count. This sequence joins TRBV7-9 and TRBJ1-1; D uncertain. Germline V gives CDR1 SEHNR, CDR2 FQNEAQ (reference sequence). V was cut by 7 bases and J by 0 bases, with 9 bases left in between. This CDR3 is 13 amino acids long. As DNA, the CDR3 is TGTGCCAGCATGGAGGGAATGAACACTGAAGCTTTCTTT. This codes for CASMEGMNTEAFF.

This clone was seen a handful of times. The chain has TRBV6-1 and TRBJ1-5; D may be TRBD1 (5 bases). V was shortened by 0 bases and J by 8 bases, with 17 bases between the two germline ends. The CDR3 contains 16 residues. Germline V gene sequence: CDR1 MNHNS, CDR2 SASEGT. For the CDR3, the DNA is TGTGCCAGCAGTGAAGCGCAGTGGCAGGGTAACAAGCCCCAGCATTTT. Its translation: CASSEAQWQGNKPQHF.

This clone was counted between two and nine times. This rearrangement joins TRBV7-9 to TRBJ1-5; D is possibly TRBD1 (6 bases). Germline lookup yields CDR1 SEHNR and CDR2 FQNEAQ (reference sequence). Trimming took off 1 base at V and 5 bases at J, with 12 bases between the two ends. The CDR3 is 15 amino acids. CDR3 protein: CASSLDREGDQPQHF. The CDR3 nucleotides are TGTGCCAGCAGCTTAGACAGGGAGGGAGATCAGCCCCAGCATTTT.

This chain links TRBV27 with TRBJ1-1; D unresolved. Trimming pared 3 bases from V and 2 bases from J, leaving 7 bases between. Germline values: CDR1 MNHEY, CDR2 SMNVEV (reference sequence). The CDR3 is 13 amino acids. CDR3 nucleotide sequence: TGTGCCAGCAGTTTCACCGCCAACACTGAAGCTTTCTTT. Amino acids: CASSFTANTEAFF.

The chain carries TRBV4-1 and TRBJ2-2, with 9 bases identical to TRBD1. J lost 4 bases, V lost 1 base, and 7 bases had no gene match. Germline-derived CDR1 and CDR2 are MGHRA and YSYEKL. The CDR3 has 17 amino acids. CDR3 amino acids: CASSQGNRGLGTGELFF. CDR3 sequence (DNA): TGCGCCAGCAGCCAAGGAAACAGGGGGCTGGGCACCGGGGAGCTGTTTTTT.

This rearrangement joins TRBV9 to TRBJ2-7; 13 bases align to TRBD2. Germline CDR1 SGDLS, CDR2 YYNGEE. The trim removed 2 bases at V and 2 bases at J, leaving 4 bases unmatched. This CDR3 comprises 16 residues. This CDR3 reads CASSVRGLAGTYEQYF. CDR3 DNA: TGTGCCAGCAGCGTGAGGGGACTAGCGGGGACCTACGAGCAGTACTTC.

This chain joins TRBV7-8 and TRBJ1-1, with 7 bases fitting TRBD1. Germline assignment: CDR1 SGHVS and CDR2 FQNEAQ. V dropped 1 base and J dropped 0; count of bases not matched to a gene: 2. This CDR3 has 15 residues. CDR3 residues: CASSLEGQMNTEAFF. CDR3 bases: TGTGCCAGCAGCTTAGAGGGACAGATGAACACTGAAGCTTTCTTT.

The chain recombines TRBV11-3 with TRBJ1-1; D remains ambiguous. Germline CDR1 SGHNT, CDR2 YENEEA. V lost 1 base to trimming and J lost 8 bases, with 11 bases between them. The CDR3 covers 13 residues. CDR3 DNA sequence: TGTGCCAGCAGCTTAGGCCCGGCCCGCGAAGCTTTCTTT. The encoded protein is CASSLGPAREAFF.

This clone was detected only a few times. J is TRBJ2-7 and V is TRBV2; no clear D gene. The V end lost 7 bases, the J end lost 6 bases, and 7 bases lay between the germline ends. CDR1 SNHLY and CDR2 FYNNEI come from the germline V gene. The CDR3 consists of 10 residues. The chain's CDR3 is CASNVGEQYF. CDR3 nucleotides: TGTGCCAGCAATGTTGGCGAGCAGTACTTC. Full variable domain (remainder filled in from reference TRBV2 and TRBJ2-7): EPEVTQTPSHQVTQMGQEVILRCVPISNHLYFYWYRQILGQKVEFLVSFYNNEISEKSEIFDDQFSVERPDGSNFTLKIRSTKLEDSAMYFCASNVGEQYFGPGTRLTVT.